The TCR beta chain described here comes from a study of post-analysis software for immune sequencing data. Trimming at V came to 3 bases and at J to 0 bases, leaving 3 bases not matched to a gene. In germline, CDR1 is SGHRS, CDR2 YFSETQ. CDR3 length: 15 amino acids. Note on this clonotype: Antigen unknown.

Libraries were made from TCR beta cDNA, and they carried unique molecular identifiers. T cells numbering about 0.9 to 11 million yielded cDNA molecules that totaled roughly 500,000. TCRdb re-called the PCR reads with MiXCR, one entry per CDR3 protein. Seen here are about 540,000 distinct CDR3 sequences, less than 40% observed once, and the top ten hold approximately 5.4%. Study outcomes and limitations: Compared with controls, patients showed significantly lower normalized Chao1 diversity. In patients, roughly five TRBV segments were more frequent than in controls, with TRBV5-6, TRBV5-1 and TRBV20-1 among them.

The chain uses TRBV5-1 and TRBJ2-7; 10 bases line up with TRBD1. The sequenced sample consisted of blood. This TCR derives from a girl between 2 and 17 years old with multiple sclerosis. CDR3 in amino acids: CASSSGTGVSYEQYF. Written as DNA, the CDR3 is TGCGCCAGCAGCTCCGGGACAGGGGTCTCCTACGAGCAGTACTTC.